The source of this TCR beta chain is a study of PD-L1 blockade in urothelial cancer. CDR3 length: 16 amino acids. With 5 bases clipped from V and 5 bases from J, the junction kept 6 bases outside the gene matches. Germline V gene sequence: CDR1 SGHVS, CDR2 FNYEAQ. There were between 1 and 8 samples from each patient, taken pretreatment and on-treatment. The assay was immunoSEQ multiplex PCR, and TCRdb's table has in-frame clones only and misses some. This table has 40,000 to 45,000 clones, roughly 82% appearing once. The TCR was taken from a man aged 65-85 years with urothelial cancer. The sequences come from PBMCs, collected around atezolizumab (anti-PD-L1) treatment. V usage is TRBV7-6 and J usage is TRBJ2-2; TRBD1 aligns across 12 bases. The CDR3 bases are TGTGCCAGCAGCACCCGGGACAGGGGGCCGACCGGGGAGCTGTTTTTT. Protein: CASSTRDRGPTGELFF.